Each of the 32 T cell receptor beta chains below was sequenced from the same sample in a study of shared clonotypes between healthy human individuals. Repertoires were generated with immunoSEQ multiplex PCR, while TCRdb's copy carries only in-frame clones and drops some. The repertoire has roughly 2,300,000 clones, 85% to 95% of them found once; the top ten carry approximately 0.39%. The specimen was naive CD4+ T cells from PBMCs. The subset denotes: CD45RA+ positively selected. These receptors all stem from a young man in good health. Some clones in this sample may be carry-over from other donors' samples.

The rearrangement joins TRBV19 to TRBJ2-3, with 8 bases lining up with TRBD2. The CDR3 runs 17 residues. Germline CDR1 LNHDA, CDR2 SQIVND (reference sequence). Trimming at V came to 3 bases and at J to 5 bases, leaving 13 bases not matched to a gene. CDR3 in DNA: TGTGCCAGTAGTATTTTTCAGCGGGAGCTCGGCGTAGATACGCAGTATTTT. Protein sequence: CASSIFQRELGVDTQYF.

The chain couples TRBV29-1 to TRBJ1-4; no reliable D call. The V gene's germline CDR1 is SQVTM and CDR2 ANQGSEA. The germline V and J ends were trimmed by 7 bases and 6 bases, with 12 bases remaining between them. CDR3 length: 12 amino acids. CDR3 amino acids: CSASGNDEKLFF. The CDR3 nucleotides read TGCAGCGCTTCGGGGAACGATGAAAAACTGTTTTTT.

This clone was detected once. The same CDR3 is also encoded by other DNA sequences in this sample. The chain joins TRBV29-1 to TRBJ2-5; 10 nucleotides match TRBD1. V dropped 7 bases and J dropped 4; count of bases not matched to a gene: 3. Per germline, CDR1 SQVTM and CDR2 ANQGSEA. The CDR3 has 12 residues. The DNA for the CDR3 is TGCAGCGCACGGACAGGGGGAGAGACCCAGTACTTC. It is translated as CSARTGGETQYF.

The chain recombines TRBV12-1 with TRBJ2-2; the table calls TRBD2, which could not be checked here. TRBV12-1 is flagged as a pseudogene. There are 15 residues in the CDR3. Here the CDR3 DNA reads TGTGCCAGCAGCTTTGGCGGGAGTTGCACCGGGGAGCTGTTTTTT. This encodes CASSFGGSCTGELFF.

The gene calls are TRBV6-5 and TRBJ2-7; D remains unclear. CDR1 is MNHEY and CDR2 is SVGAGI in the germline V gene. The CDR3 length is 12 residues. The V end was cut by 8 bases, the J end by 3 bases, with 11 bases between. CDR3 nucleotide sequence: TGTGCCAGCTTGGGTCTAAACTACGAGCAGTACTTC. This codes for CASLGLNYEQYF.

V gene TRBV2 combines with J gene TRBJ1-5, with TRBD1 as a possible D gene (6 bases). The CDR3 runs 15 residues. Germline V gene sequence: CDR1 SNHLY, CDR2 FYNNEI. The V end lost 5 bases, the J end lost 1 base, and 12 bases lay between the germline ends. The CDR3 region has the DNA TGTGCCAGCAGTCCCGGGACAAGAAGCAATCAGCCCCAGCATTTT. Translation gives CASSPGTRSNQPQHF.

For the CDR3, the DNA is TGTGCCAGCAGCTTGGGAACCACGGAGACCCAGTACTTC. It translates to CASSLGTTETQYF. The chain links TRBV5-6 to TRBJ2-5; no definite D call. Trimming pared 0 bases from V and 5 bases from J, leaving 8 bases between. The CDR3 runs 13 residues. CDR1 SGHDT and CDR2 YYEEEE come from the germline V gene.

The genes are TRBV18 and TRBJ1-2; no firm D call. Germline V gene data show CDR1 as KGHSH and CDR2 as LQKENI. The CDR3 consists of 17 residues. Trimming removed 4 bases at V and 1 base at J, with 19 bases between. For the CDR3, the DNA is TGTGCCAGCTCACACCCTGGCGTAGCACGGTTTAACTATGGCTACACCTTC. Amino acid sequence: CASSHPGVARFNYGYTF.

This chain links TRBV7-3 with TRBJ2-1; D possibly corresponds to TRBD2 (8 bases). Germline CDR1 and CDR2: SGHTA and FQGTGA. The V gene lost 5 bases and the J gene lost 7 bases, with 18 bases spanning the gap. The CDR3 has 15 amino acids. Here the CDR3 DNA reads TGTGCCAGCAGCCCCAGCGGGGGACAGTTAAATGAGCAGTTCTTC. This gives the protein CASSPSGGQLNEQFF.

The J gene is TRBJ1-5, the V gene TRBV6-6, with TRBD1 matching 7 bases. CDR1 is MNHNY, CDR2 SVGAGI, per germline (reference sequence). CDR3 size: 16 residues. The junction had 10 bases not matched to a gene; V was cut back by 6 bases and J by 2 bases. The CDR3 coding sequence is TGTGCCAGCAGGAAGGGACAGCAAACGGGCAATCAGCCCCAGCATTTT. It yields the protein CASRKGQQTGNQPQHF.

This sequence joins TRBV11-2 and TRBJ1-1; tentative D call: TRBD1 (6 bases). Trimming removed 4 bases at V and 0 bases at J, with 6 bases between. The CDR3 is 13 residues long. Germline CDR1 and CDR2: SGHAT and FQNNGV. The CDR3 DNA is TGTGCCAGCAGCTGGACAGTGAACACTGAAGCTTTCTTT. Amino acids: CASSWTVNTEAFF.

For the CDR3, the DNA is TGTGCCAGCAGTTTATTTACAGGGGGGGGAAAACTGTTTTTT. As protein: CASSLFTGGGKLFF. The rearrangement links TRBV28 to TRBJ1-4; 8 nucleotides align to TRBD1. Germline V CDR1 and CDR2: MDHEN, SYDVKM. The junction had 5 bases not matched to a gene; V was cut back by 1 base and J by 10 bases. The CDR3 extends over 14 amino acids.

CDR3 nucleotide sequence: TGTGCCAGCAGCTTGGTGACCACAGCAGGTGGCTACACCTTC. Encoded protein: CASSLVTTAGGYTF. V gene TRBV5-4 combines with J gene TRBJ1-2; D remains unclear. V was clipped by 0 bases and J by 7 bases, with 13 bases between them. Germline V lookup: CDR1 SGHNT, CDR2 YYREEE (reference sequence). There are 14 residues in the CDR3.

The V and J genes are TRBV25-1 and TRBJ2-2, with 10 bases that match TRBD2. J was trimmed by 4 bases and V by 5 bases; bases with no gene match: 7. The CDR3 is 16 residues long. Germline V gene data show CDR1 as MGHDK and CDR2 as SYGVNS. This CDR3 reads CASSRTSGVVTGELFF. CDR3 DNA: TGTGCCAGCAGTAGGACTAGCGGAGTAGTCACCGGGGAGCTGTTTTTT.

This clone showed up just a few times. The rearrangement uses TRBV7-2 and TRBJ1-3, with D possibly being TRBD1 (5 bases). CDR1 is SGHTA and CDR2 is FQGNSA in the germline V gene. Between the trimmed V and J ends, which lost 4 bases and 7 bases, there was a span of 14 bases. This CDR3 has 14 residues. As DNA, the CDR3 is TGTGCCAGCAGCTCTCGAATGGGGGAGAACACCATATATTTT. Protein: CASSSRMGENTIYF.

The chain links TRBV6-5 to TRBJ2-3; possible D gene TRBD2, 5 bases. The germline V and J ends were trimmed by 8 bases and 5 bases, with 20 bases remaining between them. Germline V lookup: CDR1 MNHEY, CDR2 SVGAGI. The CDR3 has 15 amino acids. The CDR3 DNA reads TGTGCCAGCTCCGGGGTAGCCAACGGGATAGATACGCAGTATTTT. This gives the protein CASSGVANGIDTQYF.

This clone was recorded once. The V gene is TRBV19, the J gene TRBJ1-1; no clear D gene. The germline gives CDR1 LNHDA, CDR2 SQIVND (reference sequence). V lost 4 bases and J 6 bases, leaving 9 bases between the germline ends. This CDR3 region has 12 residues. CDR3 loop: CASSTHKAEAFF. DNA for the CDR3: TGTGCCAGTAGTACACACAAAGCTGAAGCTTTCTTT.

This chain connects TRBV2 to TRBJ1-1; D unclear. The CDR3 loop spans 13 amino acids. Germline loops: CDR1 SNHLY, CDR2 FYNNEI. The germline V and J ends were trimmed by 7 bases and 4 bases, with 13 bases remaining between them. CDR3 coding DNA: TGTGCCAGCAACCTAGGGTCCGCCACTGAAGCTTTCTTT. This codes for CASNLGSATEAFF.

The genes are TRBV7-2 and TRBJ2-7; no firm D call. With 5 bases removed from V and 1 base from J, the gap between germline ends came to 15 bases. From germline, CDR1 is SGHTA and CDR2 FQGNSA. The CDR3 spans 15 residues. The CDR3 reads CASSLTVMPSYEQYF. CDR3 DNA sequence: TGTGCCAGCAGCCTTACTGTTATGCCGTCCTACGAGCAGTACTTC.

The chain is built from TRBV28 and TRBJ1-1, with D hard to call. CDR3 size: 14 residues. Trimming pared 1 base from V and 0 bases from J, leaving 6 bases between. The germline V gene has CDR1 MDHEN and CDR2 SYDVKM. The CDR3 nucleotides read TGTGCCAGCAGTTTATTGGGCATGAACACTGAAGCTTTCTTT. It is translated as CASSLLGMNTEAFF.

The rearrangement joins TRBV25-1 to TRBJ1-2; 11 nucleotides line up with TRBD1. The V gene's germline CDR1 is MGHDK and CDR2 SYGVNS. The CDR3 has 15 amino acids. The V and J ends lost 4 bases and 6 bases, in that order; junction bases with no gene match: 7. Written as DNA, the CDR3 is TGTGCCAGCAGTGCCGCCGGGACAGGGGGTCATGGCTACACCTTC. It translates to CASSAAGTGGHGYTF.

For this clone: The same CDR3 can be traced to other DNA sequences in this sample. The chain is built from TRBV29-1 and TRBJ2-7, with TRBD2 matching over 9 bases. This CDR3 is 13 amino acids long. With V trimmed by 6 bases and J by 2 bases, 5 bases remained unmatched. Germline CDR1 is SQVTM and CDR2 is ANQGSEA. The CDR3 coding sequence is TGCAGCGTCACGGGACTAGCAGCCTACGAGCAGTACTTC. It specifies CSVTGLAAYEQYF.

The chain has TRBV5-1 and TRBJ2-1; 14 nucleotides match TRBD2. Germline assignment: CDR1 SGHRS and CDR2 YFSETQ. The CDR3 is 15 amino acids. Losses at the gene ends were 7 bases for V and 9 bases for J; bases not matched to a gene: 9. Here the CDR3 DNA reads TGCGCCAGCCAACTGGGACTAGCGGGAGCTAGTGAGCAGTTCTTC. Its protein product is CASQLGLAGASEQFF.

This clone was seen a handful of times. The chain is built from TRBV9 and TRBJ1-1; 7 nucleotides agree with TRBD1. This CDR3 contains 16 residues. Germline V gene sequence: CDR1 SGDLS, CDR2 YYNGEE. J gave up 6 bases and V 3 bases, and 14 bases lay outside the gene matches. CDR3 region: CASSAALESQGAEAFF. DNA for the CDR3: TGTGCCAGCAGCGCTGCCCTCGAGTCGCAGGGGGCTGAAGCTTTCTTT. The variable domain in full, with the rest retrieved from reference TRBV9 and TRBJ1-1, is DSGVTQTPKHLITATGQRVTLRCSPRSGDLSVYWYQQSLDQGLQFLIQYYNGEERAKGNILERFSAQQFPDLHSELNLSSLELGDSALYFCASSAALESQGAEAFFGQGTRLTVV.

On this clone: The sample has other DNA sequences that encode this CDR3 too. The V gene is TRBV2, the J gene TRBJ2-7; no firm D call. The CDR3 loop spans 11 amino acids. Trimming pared 2 bases from V and 3 bases from J, leaving 2 bases between. CDR1 SNHLY and CDR2 FYNNEI come from the germline V gene. The CDR3 region has the DNA TGTGCCAGCAGTGAATACTACGAGCAGTACTTC. Translation: CASSEYYEQYF.

This clone was counted a single time. This chain links TRBV10-1 with TRBJ2-2; 9 nucleotides match TRBD2. CDR1 and CDR2 (germline): WNHNN, SYGVQD (reference sequence). Unmatched junction bases numbered 11, after V lost 6 bases and J lost 3 bases. This CDR3 comprises 17 residues. Written as DNA, the CDR3 is TGCGCCAGCAGCCGAGTGGCGGGAGGGCCCTACACCGGGGAGCTGTTTTTT. It is translated as CASSRVAGGPYTGELFF.

V is TRBV9 and J is TRBJ2-7; D may correspond to TRBD1 or TRBD2 (5 bases each). Per the germline V gene, CDR1 is SGDLS and CDR2 is YYNGEE. The CDR3 has 15 residues. V was shortened by 3 bases and J by 0 bases, with 13 bases between the two germline ends. CDR3 amino acids: CASSEGPFFSYEQYF. In DNA, the CDR3 is TGTGCCAGCAGCGAGGGACCCTTTTTCTCCTACGAGCAGTACTTC.

The V and J genes are TRBV7-8 and TRBJ1-3, with D unresolved. V lost 5 bases, J lost 2 bases, and 10 bases lay in between. CDR3 length equals 14 residues. CDR1 and CDR2 (germline): SGHVS, FQNEAQ. The CDR3 coding sequence is TGTGCCAGCAGCCCCGGTTTAGCTGGAAACACCATATATTTT. Translating gives CASSPGLAGNTIYF.

The chain carries TRBV25-1 and TRBJ1-1; 10 positions agree with TRBD1. Germline CDR1 is MGHDK and CDR2 is SYGVNS. Trimming removed 5 bases from V and 0 bases from J; junction bases left unmatched: 3. The CDR3 consists of 15 residues. The CDR3 sequence: CASSRQGALNTEAFF. The DNA for the CDR3 is TGTGCCAGCAGTCGACAGGGGGCCCTGAACACTGAAGCTTTCTTT.

The chain has TRBV5-4 and TRBJ2-5, with a tentative D call TRBD2 (6 bases). Germline V lookup: CDR1 SGHNT, CDR2 YYREEE (reference sequence). The CDR3 has 15 residues. V lost 5 bases to trimming and J lost 2 bases, with 16 bases between them. This CDR3 reads CASSETLGGQETQYF. The CDR3 DNA reads TGTGCCAGCAGTGAAACCTTGGGGGGACAAGAGACCCAGTACTTC. The variable domain in full, with the rest retrieved from reference TRBV5-4 and TRBJ2-5, is ETGVTQSPTHLIKTRGQQVTLRCSSQSGHNTVSWYQQALGQGPQFIFQYYREEENGRGNFPPRFSGLQFPNYSSELNVNALELDDSALYLCASSETLGGQETQYFGPGTRLLVL.

The rearrangement uses TRBV10-3 and TRBJ2-3, with 12 positions matching TRBD2. CDR3 length equals 18 residues. Germline loops: CDR1 ENHRY, CDR2 SYGVKD. The V and J ends lost 1 base and 2 bases, in that order; junction bases with no gene match: 7. The CDR3 DNA sequence: TGTGCCATCAGTGAGTATCGGACTAGCGGGACAACCACAGATACGCAGTATTTT. Protein sequence: CAISEYRTSGTTTDTQYF.

A word on this clone: Other DNA sequences in this sample translate to the same CDR3. CDR3 residues: CATSRQGDQPQHF. The CDR3 nucleotides read TGTGCCACCAGCAGACAGGGGGATCAGCCCCAGCATTTT. This rearrangement joins TRBV15 to TRBJ1-5; TRBD1 matches 7 bases. This CDR3 is built from 13 residues. The junction had 0 bases not matched to a gene; V was cut back by 2 bases and J by 5 bases. CDR1 is LNHNV and CDR2 is YYDKDF in the germline V gene (reference sequence).